This T cell receptor (beta chain) was sequenced in a study of CD8+CD57+ T cells in acquired aplastic anemia. Genomic DNA, the template, was used for profiling of the TCR beta VDJ and CDR3. TCRdb reanalysed the reads using MiXCR and keeps one entry per CDR3 protein. The data show 200,000 to 250,000 distinct CDR3 sequences, approximately 35% seen once. This clonotype appeared many times. Sequenced sample: sorted CD4+, CD8+, or CD8+CD57+ T cells (not recorded which) from PBMCs. This clonotype was sampled from a human donor in good health, serving as a control.

The CDR3 here is CSARLLYNEQFF. In nucleotides, the CDR3 is TGCAGTGCTAGACTTCTATACAATGAGCAGTTCTTC. The rearrangement links TRBV20-1 to TRBJ2-1; D is uncertain. From germline, CDR1 is DFQATT and CDR2 SNEGSKA (reference sequence). This CDR3 spans 12 amino acids. The V end was cut by 2 bases, the J end by 4 bases, with 6 bases between.